Below are 7 T cell receptor beta chains sequenced from a single sample in a study of PD-1 blockade in mismatch repair-deficient tumors. The method was immunoSEQ multiplex PCR; TCRdb's version includes in-frame clones alone and lacks a portion of them. The sample carries approximately 23,000 clones, around 85% recorded once. Sequences were derived from PBMCs, sampled before pembrolizumab treatment. Receptor source: an adult with mismatch repair-deficient cancer.

This chain links TRBV18 with TRBJ1-5, with D perhaps TRBD1 (5 bases). The CDR3 runs 15 residues. V shed 6 bases and J shed 4 bases, with 16 bases lying between them. The V gene's germline CDR1 is KGHSH and CDR2 LQKENI. The CDR3 region is CASSPSGGRNQPQHF. DNA for the CDR3: TGTGCCAGCTCCCCTTCGGGGGGAAGGAATCAGCCCCAGCATTTT.

V is TRBV28 and J is TRBJ1-2; D might be TRBD1 (6 bases). CDR1 is MDHEN, CDR2 SYDVKM, per germline. V gave up 7 bases and J gave up 5 bases, with 14 bases separating them. The length of the CDR3 is 13 residues. In nucleotides, the CDR3 is TGTGCCAGCAACAGGGCAGGCCCATATGGCTACACCTTC. Its translation: CASNRAGPYGYTF.

This clone was recorded a few times. At one of its ends the junction is not consistent with the germline gene, which may arise from a read error. This chain connects TRBV11-2 to TRBJ1-4; a weak D match, TRBD1 (5 bases). The V gene's germline CDR1 is SGHAT and CDR2 FQNNGV. This CDR3 spans 15 amino acids. CDR3 nucleotides: TGTGCCAGCACCTTACTATCCCAGGGCTTTGAAAAACTGTTTTTT. Its translation: CASTLLSQGFEKLFF.

The chain joins TRBV5-6 to TRBJ1-3, with no clear D. The V end was cut by 1 base, the J end by 8 bases, with 10 bases between. This CDR3 is built from 13 residues. Per germline, CDR1 SGHDT and CDR2 YYEEEE. CDR3 residues: CASSLTAAYTIYF. The CDR3 DNA sequence: TGTGCCAGCAGCTTGACCGCGGCCTACACCATATATTTT. Full variable domain (rest looked up from reference TRBV5-6 and TRBJ1-3): DAGVTQSPTHLIKTRGQQVTLRCSPKSGHDTVSWYQQALGQGPQFIFQYYEEEERQRGNFPDRFSGHQFPNYSSELNVNALLLGDSALYLCASSLTAAYTIYFGEGSWLTVV.

This sequence joins TRBV11-2 and TRBJ1-3; D is undetermined. CDR3 size: 15 residues. Germline V gives CDR1 SGHAT, CDR2 FQNNGV. Trimming took 1 base from V and 3 from J, leaving 10 bases between them. CDR3 DNA sequence: TGTGCCAGCAGCTTAGTGGCGACTTATGGAAACACCATATATTTT. Its protein product is CASSLVATYGNTIYF.

This clone has more than one count but fewer than ten. CDR3 protein: CASSLARDSHEQYF. The DNA of the CDR3 is TGTGCCAGCAGCTTAGCCCGGGACAGTCACGAGCAGTACTTC. The chain joins TRBV7-9 to TRBJ2-7; 7 nucleotides match TRBD1. V shed 0 bases and J 5 bases; nucleotides not matched to a gene: 4. The CDR3 runs 14 residues. Germline V gene sequence: CDR1 SEHNR, CDR2 FQNEAQ (reference sequence).

The chain combines TRBV7-9 with TRBJ2-1, with TRBD2 matching over 10 bases. There are 16 residues in the CDR3. Trimming at V came to 4 bases and at J to 5 bases, leaving 8 bases not matched to a gene. CDR1 is SEHNR, CDR2 FQNEAQ, per germline (reference sequence). CDR3 loop: CASSSSGRLWNNEQFF. CDR3 nucleotides: TGTGCCAGCAGCTCTAGCGGGAGACTGTGGAACAATGAGCAGTTCTTC.